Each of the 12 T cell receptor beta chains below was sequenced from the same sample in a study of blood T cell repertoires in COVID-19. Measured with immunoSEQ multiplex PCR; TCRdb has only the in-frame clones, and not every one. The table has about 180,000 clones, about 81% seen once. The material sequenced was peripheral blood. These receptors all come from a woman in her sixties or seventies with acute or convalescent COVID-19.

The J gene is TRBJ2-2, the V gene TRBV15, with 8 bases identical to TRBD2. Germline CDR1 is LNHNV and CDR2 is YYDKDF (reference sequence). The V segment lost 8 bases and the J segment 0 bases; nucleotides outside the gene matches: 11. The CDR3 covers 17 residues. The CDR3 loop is CATGLSGGHPNTGELFF. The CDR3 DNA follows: TGTGCCACCGGCCTATCGGGGGGGCACCCGAACACCGGGGAGCTGTTTTTT.

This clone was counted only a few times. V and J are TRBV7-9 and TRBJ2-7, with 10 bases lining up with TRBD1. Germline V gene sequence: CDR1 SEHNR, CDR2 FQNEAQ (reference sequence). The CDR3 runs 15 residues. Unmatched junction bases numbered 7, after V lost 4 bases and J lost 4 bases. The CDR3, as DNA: TGTGCCAGCAGCTCAACGGGACAGGGGTCTTACGAGCAGTACTTC. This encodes CASSSTGQGSYEQYF.

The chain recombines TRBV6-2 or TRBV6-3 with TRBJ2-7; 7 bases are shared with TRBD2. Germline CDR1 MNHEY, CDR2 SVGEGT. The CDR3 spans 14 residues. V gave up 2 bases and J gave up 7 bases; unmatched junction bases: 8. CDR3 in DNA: TGTGCCAGCAGTTACGGCGGGAGTAGTCAAGAGCAGTACTTC. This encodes CASSYGGSSQEQYF.

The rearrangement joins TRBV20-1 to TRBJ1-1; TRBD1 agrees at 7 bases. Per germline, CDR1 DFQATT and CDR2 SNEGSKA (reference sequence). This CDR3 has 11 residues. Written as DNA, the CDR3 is TGCTCTCTACAGGGGCGGACTGAAGCTTTCTTT. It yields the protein CSLQGRTEAFF.

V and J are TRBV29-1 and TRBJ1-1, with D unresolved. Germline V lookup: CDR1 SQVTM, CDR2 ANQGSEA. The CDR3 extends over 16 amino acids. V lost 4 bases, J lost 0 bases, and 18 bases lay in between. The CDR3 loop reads CSVGLPGIWLNTEAFF. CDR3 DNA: TGCAGCGTTGGATTACCCGGGATTTGGTTGAACACTGAAGCTTTCTTT.

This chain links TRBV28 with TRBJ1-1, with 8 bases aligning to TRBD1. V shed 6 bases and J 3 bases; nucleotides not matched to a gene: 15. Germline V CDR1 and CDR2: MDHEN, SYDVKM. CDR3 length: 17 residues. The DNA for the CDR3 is TGTGCCAGCAGCCTCCCCCCCAGGGGGCGGGCGGACACTGAAGCTTTCTTT. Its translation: CASSLPPRGRADTEAFF.

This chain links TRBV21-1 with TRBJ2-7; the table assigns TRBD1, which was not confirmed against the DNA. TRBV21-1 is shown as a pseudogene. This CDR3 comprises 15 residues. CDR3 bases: TGTGCCAGCAGCAAAGATGCCAGGGAATCAAACGAGCAGTACTTC. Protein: CASSKDARESNEQYF.

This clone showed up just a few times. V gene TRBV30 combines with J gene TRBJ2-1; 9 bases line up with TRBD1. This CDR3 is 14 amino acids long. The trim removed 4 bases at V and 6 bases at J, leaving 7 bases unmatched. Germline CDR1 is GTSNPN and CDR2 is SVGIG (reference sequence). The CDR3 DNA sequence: TGTGCCTGGACTACAGGGGGCTGGGTCAATGAGCAGTTCTTC. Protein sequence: CAWTTGGWVNEQFF. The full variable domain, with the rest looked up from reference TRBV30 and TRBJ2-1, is SQTIHQWPATLVQPVGSPLSLECTVEGTSNPNLYWYRQAAGRGLQLLFYSVGIGQISSEVPQNLSASRPQDRQFILSSKKLLLSDSGFYLCAWTTGGWVNEQFFGPGTRLTVL.

The CDR3 bases are TGTGCCAGCAGTTACAGCGGGGACAGGGGATATGGCTACACCTTC. Translated, it gives CASSYSGDRGYGYTF. The V gene is TRBV6-2 or TRBV6-3, the J gene TRBJ1-2, with 10 positions matching TRBD1. The CDR3 loop spans 15 amino acids. The ends lost 2 bases at V and 5 bases at J; junction bases unmatched: 5. Per germline, CDR1 MNHEY and CDR2 SVGEGT.

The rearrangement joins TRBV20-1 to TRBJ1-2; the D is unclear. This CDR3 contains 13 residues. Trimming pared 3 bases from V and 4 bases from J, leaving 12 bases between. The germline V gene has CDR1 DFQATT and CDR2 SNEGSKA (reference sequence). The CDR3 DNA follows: TGCAGTGCTAGTATGGGCGCCTTCTATGGCTACACCTTC. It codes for CSASMGAFYGYTF.

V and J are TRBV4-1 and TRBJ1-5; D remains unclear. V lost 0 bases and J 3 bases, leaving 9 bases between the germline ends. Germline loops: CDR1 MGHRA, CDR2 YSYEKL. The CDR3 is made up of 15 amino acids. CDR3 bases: TGCGCCAGCAGCCAAGAGGCAGGACTCAATCAGCCCCAGCATTTT. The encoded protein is CASSQEAGLNQPQHF.

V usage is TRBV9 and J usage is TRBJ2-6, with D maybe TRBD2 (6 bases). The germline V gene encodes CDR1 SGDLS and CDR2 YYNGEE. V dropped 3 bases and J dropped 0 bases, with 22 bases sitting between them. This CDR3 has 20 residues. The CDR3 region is CASSAKVGGAGSSGANVLTF. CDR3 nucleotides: TGTGCCAGCAGCGCCAAAGTAGGAGGGGCCGGCAGCTCTGGGGCCAACGTCCTGACTTTC.